The 10 T cell receptor beta chains presented below share a single source sample, sequenced in a study of cytomegalovirus exposure and HLA in healthy donors. PCR amplification relied on 60 Vbeta primers (plus 13 Jbeta primers). The method was immunoSEQ multiplex PCR; TCRdb's version includes in-frame clones alone and lacks a portion of them. The profile covers over 150,000 clones, with roughly 80% appearing a single time and under 6% taken by the ten largest. Input material: PBMCs. These TCRs come from a man aged 25-45 years in good health and CMV-seronegative.

This chain joins TRBV7-9 and TRBJ2-3, with 11 bases fitting TRBD2. This CDR3 spans 18 amino acids. Germline assignment: CDR1 SEHNR and CDR2 FQNEAQ (reference sequence). The V and J ends lost 5 bases and 0 bases, in that order; junction bases with no gene match: 10. CDR3 nucleotide sequence: TGTGCCAGCAGCCTACGACGACTAGCGGGGCGGAGCACAGATACGCAGTATTTT. Its translation is CASSLRRLAGRSTDTQYF.

The chain carries TRBV28 and TRBJ2-5, with 13 bases identical to TRBD2. The length of the CDR3 is 17 residues. Trimming cost V 3 bases and J 5 bases; bases outside gene matches: 9. Germline values: CDR1 MDHEN, CDR2 SYDVKM. The CDR3 region has the DNA TGTGCCAGCAGTTTTCTCCGGACTAGCGGGGGCCCTGAGACCCAGTACTTC. Encoded protein: CASSFLRTSGGPETQYF.

This clone was counted once. The chain is built from TRBV7-2 and TRBJ2-7; 8 positions agree with TRBD1. V shed 5 bases and J 2 bases; nucleotides not matched to a gene: 8. Germline values: CDR1 SGHTA, CDR2 FQGNSA. This CDR3 has 15 residues. The CDR3: CASSQSGTGPYEQYF. DNA of the CDR3: TGTGCCAGCAGCCAGTCCGGGACAGGTCCCTACGAGCAGTACTTC.

This clone was counted between two and nine times. The chain uses TRBV6-1 and TRBJ1-5; no definite D call. From germline, CDR1 is MNHNS and CDR2 SASEGT. This CDR3 is built from 13 residues. Trimming stripped 3 bases from V and 0 bases from J, with 3 bases between. CDR3: CASSDSSNQPQHF. The CDR3 region has the DNA TGTGCCAGCAGTGACAGTAGCAATCAGCCCCAGCATTTT.

V is TRBV5-6 and J is TRBJ2-5, with D tentatively TRBD2 (6 bases). The CDR3 runs to 14 residues. Trimming pared 0 bases from V and 2 bases from J, leaving 8 bases between. Germline V lookup: CDR1 SGHDT, CDR2 YYEEEE. CDR3 coding DNA: TGTGCCAGCAGCTTGGTAGGGACTCAAGAGACCCAGTACTTC. Amino acids: CASSLVGTQETQYF.

The rearrangement uses TRBV19 and TRBJ2-7; 8 bases map to TRBD2. V trimming: 4 bases; J trimming: 0 bases; junction bases outside the gene matches: 5. Germline lookup yields CDR1 LNHDA and CDR2 SQIVND (reference sequence). This CDR3 comprises 15 residues. The CDR3 DNA reads as TGTGCCAGTAGTACGTCTAGCGGGCGCTCCTACGAGCAGTACTTC. Residues: CASSTSSGRSYEQYF.

This clone was seen once. J is TRBJ2-1 and V is TRBV6-6, with D possibly matching TRBD2 (7 bases). Trimming cost V 6 bases and J 6 bases, with 12 bases left between them. From germline, CDR1 is MNHNY and CDR2 SVGAGI (reference sequence). This CDR3 has 13 amino acids. The CDR3 loop reads CASRGGVLNEQFF. CDR3 DNA: TGTGCCAGCAGAGGGGGGGTCCTCAATGAGCAGTTCTTC.

This chain connects TRBV7-9 to TRBJ1-4; a weak D match, TRBD1 (5 bases). The V and J ends lost 3 bases and 7 bases respectively, with 15 bases between them. Per germline, CDR1 SEHNR and CDR2 FQNEAQ (reference sequence). The CDR3 runs 15 residues. Here the CDR3 reads CASSFPRGGSEKLFF. CDR3 bases: TGTGCCAGCAGCTTTCCCCGGGGGGGGAGTGAAAAACTGTTTTTT.

This chain links TRBV2 with TRBJ2-3; 7 bases agree with TRBD2. Germline assignment: CDR1 SNHLY and CDR2 FYNNEI. V lost 3 bases to trimming and J lost 5 bases; unmatched junction nucleotides: 11. The CDR3 sequence is 16 residues long. The CDR3 DNA reads as TGTGCCAGCAGTGATCTGGGGCGGGGAGGGCAAGATACGCAGTATTTT. Translation gives CASSDLGRGGQDTQYF.

V and J are TRBV4-1 and TRBJ2-1; possible D gene TRBD1, 6 bases. CDR1 MGHRA and CDR2 YSYEKL come from the germline V gene. This CDR3 spans 16 amino acids. V lost 0 bases and J lost 6, with 15 bases in between. CDR3 nucleotide sequence: TGCGCCAGCAGCCAAGACCCCTCTCTAGGGGGCAATGAGCAGTTCTTC. The encoded protein is CASSQDPSLGGNEQFF.